This T cell receptor beta chain originates from a study of T cell repertoires in cytomegalovirus infection. Study background: CMV epitopes that were recently identified and HLA-C-restricted were used alongside well-studied HLA-B-restricted ones. Both CMV infection and a matching HLA type were indicated by public TCR beta signatures.

The study, taken as a whole, reports: Totalled public TCR beta family frequency picked out people who carried CMV plus the relevant HLA. CMV-specific TCR beta clonotypes restricted by HLA-C dominated the ex vivo response.

From germline, CDR1 is SGHTA and CDR2 FQGNSA. This CDR3 spans 16 amino acids. V was shortened by 5 bases and J by 0 bases, with 17 bases between the two germline ends. TCRdb re-analysed the reads in MiXCR, keeping a single row per CDR3 protein. This repertoire shows hundreds of thousands of distinct CDR3 sequences, less than 35% found once; its top ten account for around 12%. Concerning this clonotype itself: Its antigen is undetermined.

The TCR sequence derives from a human donor in good health (CMV status not recorded). Some clones in this sample may be carry-over from other donors' samples. The chain joins TRBV7-2 to TRBJ2-7; possibly TRBD2 for D (6 bases). The material was cultured CD8+ T cells from PBMCs, obtained from culture after CMV antigen stimulation. This CDR3 is CASSVSGLSSSYEQYV. The CDR3 DNA reads as TGTGCCAGCAGCGTCTCGGGACTCTCGAGCTCCTACGAGCAGTACGTC.